These 27 T cell receptor beta chains share one sample of origin, sequenced in a study of CD4+ T cells in melanoma. The table came from immunoSEQ multiplex PCR; TCRdb's copy has only in-frame clones and leaves some out. This table has thousands of clones, 55% to 75% appearing once. Sequencing used cells from a culture (not recorded whether cultured in vitro). All receptors derive from a human donor with melanoma.

The chain carries TRBV19 and TRBJ1-2; the D gene is possibly TRBD1 (5 bases). CDR1 and CDR2 from the germline V gene are LNHDA and SQIVND (reference sequence). V was clipped by 6 bases and J by 4 bases, with 12 bases between them. The length of the CDR3 is 13 residues. The CDR3 reads CASSSDRIYGYTF. As DNA, the CDR3 is TGTGCCAGTAGCTCCGACAGAATCTATGGCTACACCTTC.

This clone was detected a few times. The chain recombines TRBV27 with TRBJ2-3, with 8 bases aligning to TRBD2. The germline V gene has CDR1 MNHEY and CDR2 SMNVEV (reference sequence). The CDR3 runs 15 residues. Unmatched junction bases numbered 9, after V lost 6 bases and J lost 4 bases. The CDR3 sequence is CASSPVRAGADTQYF. The CDR3 nucleotides read TGTGCCAGCAGCCCCGTGCGAGCGGGGGCAGATACGCAGTATTTT.

This chain uses TRBV12-5 with TRBJ2-3, with D maybe TRBD2 (7 bases). V was pared by 4 bases and J by 1 base, with 12 bases between. The germline CDR1 and CDR2 sequences are LGHNT and FRNRAP. CDR3 length equals 15 residues. The CDR3 protein is CASGSRGARTDTQYF. The DNA for the CDR3 is TGTGCTAGTGGTTCTCGGGGGGCCCGCACAGATACGCAGTATTTT.

This chain connects TRBV9 to TRBJ1-3, with D unresolved. Germline V CDR1 and CDR2: SGDLS, YYNGEE. The CDR3 contains 15 residues. V dropped 4 bases and J dropped 0 bases, with 11 bases sitting between them. CDR3 bases: TGTGCCAGCAGCCCCGGGTTGAGCTCTGGAAACACCATATATTTT. Translation gives CASSPGLSSGNTIYF.

The V call is TRBV5-5, the J call TRBJ2-1; weak D call: TRBD2 (6 bases). CDR3 length: 14 amino acids. Germline loops: CDR1 SGHKS, CDR2 YYEKEE (reference sequence). Deletions cut 4 bases from V and 4 bases from J, with 12 bases between. CDR3 DNA sequence: TGTGCCAGCAGCCTCGGAGGGGAGTACAATGAGCAGTTCTTC. The encoded protein is CASSLGGEYNEQFF.

The rearrangement uses TRBV2 and TRBJ2-5, with D perhaps TRBD2 (5 bases). The CDR3 spans 12 residues. The V end was cut by 9 bases, the J end by 4 bases, with 12 bases between. Per the germline V gene, CDR1 is SNHLY and CDR2 is FYNNEI. CDR3 nucleotide sequence: TGTGCCAGACACTCCAGCGGAGAGACCCAGTACTTC. Translated, it gives CARHSSGETQYF.

This chain's CDR3 is CASSLGGSRQETQYF. CDR3 DNA: TGTGCCAGCAGCCTCGGGGGAAGTCGCCAAGAGACCCAGTACTTC. J is TRBJ2-5 and V is TRBV11-3, with D maybe TRBD2 (6 bases). V lost 5 bases to trimming and J lost 1 base, with 14 bases between them. Per germline, CDR1 SGHNT and CDR2 YENEEA. This CDR3 comprises 15 residues.

The chain links TRBV7-2 to TRBJ2-3, with 7 bases identical to TRBD2. CDR3 size: 16 residues. Germline loops: CDR1 SGHTA, CDR2 FQGNSA. The V and J ends lost 2 bases and 1 base, in that order; junction bases with no gene match: 6. This CDR3 reads CASSLSLAEGTDTQYF. CDR3 nucleotide sequence: TGTGCCAGCAGCTTATCGCTAGCGGAAGGCACAGATACGCAGTATTTT.

The chain uses TRBV2 and TRBJ2-4; 8 bases are a match to TRBD2. CDR3 length: 12 amino acids. The J segment lost 16 bases and the V segment lost 6 bases, leaving 11 bases of the junction unmatched. Germline CDR1 reads SNHLY; CDR2 reads FYNNEI. CDR3 sequence (DNA): TGTGCCAGCAGCTCCGGGGGGGGGTATCCCTACTTC. It encodes CASSSGGGYPYF.

The rearrangement joins TRBV4-1 to TRBJ2-1; D may be TRBD1 (6 bases). The CDR3 loop spans 16 amino acids. The V gene lost 4 bases and the J gene lost 5 bases, with 18 bases spanning the gap. The V gene's germline CDR1 is MGHRA and CDR2 YSYEKL. The CDR3 sequence is CASSRGQGQMNNEQFF. The DNA for the CDR3 is TGCGCCAGCAGCCGGGGGCAAGGACAGATGAACAATGAGCAGTTCTTC.

In its sample, this clone ranks as medium-sized (0.01 to 0.1%). The chain employs TRBV2 and TRBJ1-1; D ambiguous. Germline CDR1 and CDR2: SNHLY and FYNNEI. The CDR3 length is 12 residues. The germline V and J ends were trimmed by 5 bases and 4 bases, with 8 bases remaining between them. DNA for the CDR3: TGTGCCAGCAGTCTAGGACCCACTGAAGCTTTCTTT. Protein: CASSLGPTEAFF.

CDR3 nucleotide sequence: TGTGCCAGCAGCTTAGAACCGGGGGGGCGAGGAGATACGCAGTATTTT. This codes for CASSLEPGGRGDTQYF. The chain combines TRBV13 with TRBJ2-3; 8 bases match TRBD2. Per the germline V gene, CDR1 is PRHDT and CDR2 is FYEKMQ (reference sequence). The CDR3 is 16 amino acids. Losses at the gene ends were 1 base for V and 5 bases for J; bases not matched to a gene: 8.

The sample holds a few counts of this clone. The chain uses TRBV27 and TRBJ1-1, with 7 bases aligning to TRBD1. Per the germline V gene, CDR1 is MNHEY and CDR2 is SMNVEV (reference sequence). This CDR3 is 14 amino acids long. After removal of 6 bases from V and 4 bases from J, the junction contained 8 bases not matched to a gene. In nucleotides, the CDR3 is TGTGCCAGCAGCAGACAGGGAGCAGGCACTGAAGCTTTCTTT. The encoded protein is CASSRQGAGTEAFF.

This chain uses TRBV5-1 with TRBJ2-1; possible D gene TRBD1, 6 bases. This CDR3 region has 14 residues. V lost 5 bases to trimming and J lost 9 bases, with 18 bases between them. Germline assignment: CDR1 SGHRS and CDR2 YFSETQ. In nucleotides, the CDR3 is TGCGCCAGCAGTTTAGAGGGGGAATACGGTGAGCAGTTCTTC. Translating it yields CASSLEGEYGEQFF.

This sequence joins TRBV4-2 and TRBJ2-3, with D tentatively TRBD2 (5 bases). V lost 2 bases, J lost 0 bases, and 21 bases lay in between. The CDR3 is 19 residues long. Germline V gives CDR1 LGHNA, CDR2 YNFKEQ. The CDR3 reads CASSQFTPSLLTSTDTQYF. In DNA form, the CDR3 reads TGTGCCAGCAGCCAATTCACCCCTAGCCTACTTACTAGCACAGATACGCAGTATTTT.

The table lists this clone with a few counts. This chain joins TRBV18 and TRBJ1-1; D ambiguous. V gave up 2 bases and J gave up 1 base, with 8 bases separating them. This CDR3 region has 14 residues. Germline CDR1 KGHSH, CDR2 LQKENI. This CDR3 is CASSPRQANTEAFF. The DNA for the CDR3 is TGTGCCAGCTCACCAAGGCAAGCGAACACTGAAGCTTTCTTT.

Only a few counts were recorded for this clone. V is TRBV27 and J is TRBJ1-1; D gene uncertain. Trimming pared 5 bases from V and 1 base from J, leaving 14 bases between. The germline V gene encodes CDR1 MNHEY and CDR2 SMNVEV (reference sequence). The CDR3 covers 15 residues. This chain's CDR3 is CASSPLVARNTEAFF. Written as DNA, the CDR3 is TGTGCCAGCAGTCCACTAGTCGCCCGGAACACTGAAGCTTTCTTT.

The V gene is TRBV7-9, the J gene TRBJ1-2; D possibly corresponds to TRBD1 (5 bases). The CDR3 has 13 amino acids. The V gene lost 6 bases and the J gene lost 2 bases, with 10 bases spanning the gap. The germline CDR1 and CDR2 sequences are SEHNR and FQNEAQ (reference sequence). The CDR3 loop is CASRFDSNYGYTF. In DNA form, the CDR3 reads TGTGCCAGCAGATTTGACAGCAACTATGGCTACACCTTC.

V gene TRBV7-6 combines with J gene TRBJ1-1; no firm D call. The CDR3 totals 13 residues. V was shortened by 1 base and J by 5 bases, with 8 bases between the two germline ends. Germline CDR1 reads SGHVS; CDR2 reads FNYEAQ. This CDR3 reads CASSLGGVTEAFF. The CDR3 DNA is TGTGCCAGCAGCTTAGGTGGAGTTACTGAAGCTTTCTTT.

CDR3 amino acids: CASARDRGHEQYF. The CDR3 DNA follows: TGTGCCAGTGCACGGGACAGGGGTCACGAGCAGTACTTC. The V gene is TRBV19, the J gene TRBJ2-7; 10 bases match TRBD1. The CDR3 loop spans 13 amino acids. The J segment lost 5 bases and the V segment lost 8 bases, leaving 6 bases of the junction unmatched. Germline CDR1 LNHDA, CDR2 SQIVND (reference sequence).

J is TRBJ2-7 and V is TRBV6-1; D is ambiguous. Per the germline V gene, CDR1 is MNHNS and CDR2 is SASEGT. The CDR3 consists of 13 residues. V dropped 7 bases and J dropped 4 bases, with 14 bases sitting between them. CDR3 loop: CASILVRGYEQYF. Here the CDR3 DNA reads TGTGCCAGCATTCTCGTCCGAGGATACGAGCAGTACTTC.

V is TRBV5-5 and J is TRBJ2-1; D gene unclear. Germline CDR1 reads SGHKS; CDR2 reads YYEKEE (reference sequence). The V and J ends lost 2 bases and 1 base respectively, with 10 bases between them. This CDR3 contains 15 residues. As DNA, the CDR3 is TGTGCCAGCAGCTTAGTCCCGACGTCCTACAATGAGCAGTTCTTC. This sequence encodes CASSLVPTSYNEQFF.

V usage is TRBV6-6 and J usage is TRBJ1-5; TRBD1 aligns across 9 bases. CDR1 is MNHNY and CDR2 is SVGAGI in the germline V gene (reference sequence). This CDR3 has 14 amino acids. V gave up 7 bases and J gave up 5 bases; unmatched junction bases: 6. This CDR3 is CASTEDRGYQPQHF. DNA of the CDR3: TGTGCCAGCACCGAGGACAGGGGATATCAGCCCCAGCATTTT.

This chain uses TRBV5-6 with TRBJ2-7; TRBD2 matches 8 bases. The ends lost 2 bases at V and 2 bases at J; junction bases unmatched: 6. Germline V gene lookup returns CDR1 SGHDT and CDR2 YYEEEE. The CDR3 is 15 residues long. As DNA, the CDR3 is TGTGCCAGCAGCTTCCTCACTAGCGGCCCCTACGAGCAGTACTTC. Its protein product is CASSFLTSGPYEQYF.

This sequence joins TRBV7-2 and TRBJ2-3, with TRBD2 identical over 7 bases. V dropped 2 bases and J dropped 11; count of bases not matched to a gene: 7. The CDR3 has 13 amino acids. The germline V gene has CDR1 SGHTA and CDR2 FQGNSA. The CDR3: CASSLSGGGQQYF. The CDR3 DNA reads as TGTGCCAGCAGCTTATCGGGGGGAGGACAGCAGTATTTT.

This clone has only a few counts. This rearrangement joins TRBV19 to TRBJ1-2; TRBD1 is a possible D gene (5 bases). This CDR3 is 17 amino acids long. V was pared by 3 bases and J by 3 bases, with 20 bases between. Looked up from germline, CDR1 is LNHDA and CDR2 is SQIVND (reference sequence). This CDR3 is CASSMWDPRNLYYGYTF. The CDR3 DNA reads TGTGCCAGTAGTATGTGGGACCCGCGAAACCTATACTATGGCTACACCTTC.

This chain links TRBV7-2 with TRBJ1-3; 8 bases are a match to TRBD1. CDR3 length equals 16 residues. Unmatched junction bases numbered 12, after V lost 6 bases and J lost 5 bases. Germline assignment: CDR1 SGHTA and CDR2 FQGNSA. This CDR3 is CASRDQGAASRNTIYF. CDR3 nucleotide sequence: TGTGCCAGCAGGGATCAGGGGGCCGCGTCGAGAAACACCATATATTTT.